Each of the 27 T cell receptor beta chains below was sequenced from the same sample in a study of T-cell reconstitution after alpha-beta-depleted transplantation in children. For TCRbeta, the library was prepared with unique molecular identifiers. One entry per CDR3 protein, called by TCRdb with MiXCR from the PCR reads. This sample yields 220,000 or so distinct CDR3 sequences, of which roughly 8.2% are seen a single time; roughly 6% belongs to the top ten. The sequencing used PBMCs, mostly from graft donor cells, collected 180 days after TCRalphabeta/CD19-depleted stem cell transplant. The origin of the receptors is a male patient under 18 who had a stem cell transplant for acute lymphoblastic leukemia, so the T cells may come from the graft donor.

This clonotype showed up many times. V and J are TRBV7-9 and TRBJ2-7, with D unresolved. From germline, CDR1 is SEHNR and CDR2 FQNEAQ (reference sequence). The CDR3 loop spans 14 amino acids. V was clipped by 5 bases and J by 3 bases, with 14 bases between them. The DNA for the CDR3 is TGTGCCAGCAGCGCAGACGATAGAAACTACGAGCAGTACTTC. Translation gives CASSADDRNYEQYF.

This clonotype has a count of ten or more. The CDR3 sequence is CASSQASGGAEQYF. CDR3 in DNA: TGTGCCAGCAGCCAGGCTAGCGGAGGGGCCGAGCAGTACTTC. This chain links TRBV3-1 with TRBJ2-7; 7 bases fit TRBD2. Trimming at V came to 3 bases and at J to 6 bases, leaving 8 bases not matched to a gene. Germline V gene sequence: CDR1 LGHDT, CDR2 YNNKEL (reference sequence). The length of the CDR3 is 14 residues.

There are many counts of this clonotype. The J gene is TRBJ1-1, the V gene TRBV12-3 or TRBV12-4; 9 positions agree with TRBD1. J lost 6 bases, V lost 4 bases, and 6 bases had no gene match. This CDR3 is 14 amino acids long. CDR3 sequence: CASSWPGTGPEAFF. Written as DNA, the CDR3 is TGTGCCAGCAGTTGGCCAGGGACAGGGCCTGAAGCTTTCTTT.

There are many counts of this clonotype. The chain couples TRBV6-1 to TRBJ1-3; D might be TRBD1 (5 bases). CDR3 length: 15 amino acids. Germline V gene data show CDR1 as MNHNS and CDR2 as SASEGT. Between the trimmed V and J ends, which lost 4 bases and 0 bases, there was a span of 10 bases. The CDR3 DNA follows: TGTGCCAGCAGTGTAACAGGAGCCTCTGGAAACACCATATATTTT. This translates into CASSVTGASGNTIYF.

In its sample, this clonotype was seen many times. The chain links TRBV5-5 to TRBJ1-1, with D maybe TRBD1 (5 bases). CDR1 and CDR2 (germline): SGHKS, YYEKEE (reference sequence). The CDR3 totals 14 residues. Trimming cost V 4 bases and J 1 base, with 11 bases left between them. The CDR3 DNA follows: TGTGCCAGCAGCACCATGCAGGGGAACACTGAAGCTTTCTTT. It specifies CASSTMQGNTEAFF.

Ten or more counts support this clonotype. V gene TRBV29-1 combines with J gene TRBJ2-7, with 11 bases lining up with TRBD1. V dropped 7 bases and J dropped 7; count of bases not matched to a gene: 9. Germline V lookup: CDR1 SQVTM, CDR2 ANQGSEA. This CDR3 spans 13 amino acids. The DNA of the CDR3 is TGCAGCGGACGGACAGGGGGCGCGGGGGAGCAGTACTTC. This sequence encodes CSGRTGGAGEQYF.

This clonotype has ten or more counts. The chain uses TRBV7-6 and TRBJ2-1; 13 bases align to TRBD2. This CDR3 contains 16 residues. CDR1 is SGHVS and CDR2 is FNYEAQ in the germline V gene. V shed 4 bases, J shed 7 bases, and the junction held 7 bases outside the gene matches. The CDR3 spells CASSSWTSGSENEQFF. The CDR3 region has the DNA TGTGCCAGCAGCTCCTGGACTAGCGGGAGCGAGAATGAGCAGTTCTTC.

This clonotype was seen ten or more times. The CDR3 spells CASSLELAGHYEQYF. The CDR3, as DNA: TGTGCCAGCAGCTTAGAACTAGCGGGGCACTACGAGCAGTACTTC. The V and J genes are TRBV7-8 and TRBJ2-7; the match to TRBD2 covers 10 bases. Trimming cost V 1 base and J 3 bases; bases outside gene matches: 3. CDR3 size: 15 residues. Germline V gives CDR1 SGHVS, CDR2 FQNEAQ.

This clonotype was recorded a few times. V usage is TRBV7-7 and J usage is TRBJ2-2; D perhaps matches TRBD1 (6 bases). This CDR3 region has 18 residues. V was pared by 4 bases and J by 3 bases, with 21 bases between. Germline V gives CDR1 SSHAT, CDR2 FNYEAQ (reference sequence). The CDR3 region is CASSYQVRGRGDTGELFF. In DNA, the CDR3 is TGTGCCAGCAGCTACCAGGTCCGGGGCAGGGGAGACACCGGGGAGCTGTTTTTT.

This clonotype was observed at least ten times. The gene calls are TRBV7-3 and TRBJ2-1; D is perhaps TRBD1 (5 bases). Trimming removed 0 bases at V and 7 bases at J, with 7 bases between. Germline V gene sequence: CDR1 SGHTA, CDR2 FQGTGA. CDR3 size: 13 residues. The CDR3 here is CASSLTGENEQFF. The CDR3 bases are TGTGCCAGCAGCTTAACAGGGGAAAATGAGCAGTTCTTC.

This clonotype was seen many times. V and J are TRBV12-3 or TRBV12-4 and TRBJ2-4, with D unresolved. Between the trimmed V and J ends, which lost 2 bases and 7 bases, there was a span of 12 bases. The CDR3 runs to 14 residues. The CDR3 reads CASSLPRQRNIQYF. The DNA for the CDR3 is TGTGCCAGCAGTTTACCCCGACAAAGGAACATTCAGTACTTC.

This clonotype was seen many times. The chain recombines TRBV4-2 with TRBJ2-4, with 9 bases matching TRBD1. CDR1 and CDR2 from the germline V gene are LGHNA and YNFKEQ. This CDR3 comprises 18 residues. V was pared by 3 bases and J by 3 bases, with 12 bases of the junction left unmatched. The CDR3 here is CASSQDPIGQGSKNIQYF. CDR3 coding DNA: TGTGCCAGCAGCCAGGACCCCATCGGACAGGGGAGCAAAAACATTCAGTACTTC.

There are many counts of this clonotype. The rearrangement uses TRBV19 and TRBJ2-2; no firm D call. Trimming removed 0 bases at V and 1 base at J, with 3 bases between. CDR3 size: 14 residues. CDR1 is LNHDA, CDR2 SQIVND, per germline (reference sequence). The CDR3 DNA is TGTGCCAGTAGTATAGAGGTGAACACCGGGGAGCTGTTTTTT. Translating gives CASSIEVNTGELFF.

This clonotype was seen many times. The chain joins TRBV12-3 or TRBV12-4 to TRBJ2-7; D might be TRBD1 or TRBD2, each matching 5 bases. The CDR3 spans 14 residues. Trimming took 6 bases from V and 2 from J, leaving 14 bases between them. The CDR3 reads CASRLGDFPYEQYF. As DNA, the CDR3 is TGTGCCAGCAGGCTGGGGGATTTCCCCTACGAGCAGTACTTC.

This clonotype has a count of ten or more. The rearrangement uses TRBV9 and TRBJ2-5; D is undetermined. Germline V gene lookup returns CDR1 SGDLS and CDR2 YYNGEE. V dropped 4 bases and J dropped 4 bases, with 14 bases sitting between them. The CDR3 is 14 residues long. The chain's CDR3 is CASSLLTSGETQYF. DNA of the CDR3: TGTGCCAGCAGCCTCCTTACATCGGGAGAGACCCAGTACTTC. The full variable domain, its missing parts supplied by reference TRBV9 and TRBJ2-5, is DSGVTQTPKHLITATGQRVTLRCSPRSGDLSVYWYQQSLDQGLQFLIQYYNGEERAKGNILERFSAQQFPDLHSELNLSSLELGDSALYFCASSLLTSGETQYFGPGTRLLVL.

This clonotype has ten or more counts. This chain joins TRBV28 and TRBJ2-1, with 7 bases fitting TRBD2. CDR3 length: 14 residues. Germline V CDR1 and CDR2: MDHEN, SYDVKM. V gave up 5 bases and J gave up 10 bases; unmatched junction bases: 11. The chain's CDR3 is CASSPRLALQEQFF. DNA for the CDR3: TGTGCCAGCAGTCCTCGACTAGCCCTCCAGGAGCAGTTCTTC. Combining the CDR3 with reference TRBV28 and TRBJ2-1 gives the whole variable domain DVKVTQSSRYLVKRTGEKVFLECVQDMDHENMFWYRQDPGLGLRLIYFSYDVKMKEKGDIPEGYSVSREKKERFSLILESASTNQTSMYLCASSPRLALQEQFFGPGTRLTVL.

In its sample, this clonotype was seen a few times. This chain joins TRBV19 and TRBJ1-5; D is uncertain. With 7 bases removed from V and 0 bases from J, the gap between germline ends came to 13 bases. The CDR3 is made up of 15 amino acids. Per germline, CDR1 LNHDA and CDR2 SQIVND (reference sequence). This CDR3 is CASKGRLNSNQPQHF. The CDR3 region has the DNA TGTGCCAGTAAGGGCAGGCTTAATAGCAATCAGCCCCAGCATTTT.

This clonotype was picked up many times. V and J are TRBV28 and TRBJ2-5; TRBD1 agrees at 8 bases. After removal of 6 bases from V and 2 bases from J, the junction contained 8 bases not matched to a gene. This CDR3 has 15 amino acids. The germline CDR1 and CDR2 sequences are MDHEN and SYDVKM. In DNA form, the CDR3 reads TGTGCCAGCAGGAAACTGAGGGACAGGCAAGAGACCCAGTACTTC. Its protein product is CASRKLRDRQETQYF.

This clonotype was found many times. This chain links TRBV4-1 with TRBJ1-2; D may be TRBD1 (6 bases). The V end lost 0 bases, the J end lost 6 bases, and 14 bases lay between the germline ends. This CDR3 has 15 residues. Germline assignment: CDR1 MGHRA and CDR2 YSYEKL. In DNA, the CDR3 is TGCGCCAGCAGCCAAGATCTCAGGGGAGCGAATGGCTACACCTTC. This sequence encodes CASSQDLRGANGYTF.

Of note for this clonotype: This may stem from a read error, because a much larger clone lies one nucleotide away. The chain joins TRBV20-1 to TRBJ2-7, with TRBD2 matching over 12 bases. CDR1 and CDR2 (germline): DFQATT, SNEGSKA (reference sequence). CDR3 size: 13 residues. With 5 bases clipped from V and 6 bases from J, the junction kept 5 bases outside the gene matches. CDR3 DNA sequence: TGCAGTGCTCTACTAGCGGGAGGACGCGAGCAGTACTTC. Amino acids: CSALLAGGREQYF.

Turning to this clonotype: This clone may be a read error of a much larger clone one base away. The chain uses TRBV18 and TRBJ2-7; D could derive from TRBD1 or TRBD2 (6 bases each). Germline V gene data show CDR1 as KGHSH and CDR2 as LQKENI. This CDR3 has 14 residues. The chain's CDR3 is CASPPRGQGYEQYF. The CDR3 DNA follows: TGTGCCAGCCCACCACGGGGGCAGGGGTACGAGCAGTACTTC.

This clonotype was observed a single time. This chain joins TRBV5-6 and TRBJ2-2; D gene uncertain. The CDR3 spans 15 residues. Trimming shortened V by 6 bases and J by 1 base, and 13 bases separated the two germline ends. Germline CDR1 is SGHDT and CDR2 is YYEEEE. CDR3 amino acids: CASNQQFRNTGELFF. In DNA form, the CDR3 reads TGTGCCAGCAACCAACAGTTTCGGAACACCGGGGAGCTGTTTTTT.

Comment on this clonotype: A much larger clonotype is one base distant, so this may be a read error. The chain is built from TRBV5-1 and TRBJ2-7; the D gene is possibly TRBD2 (6 bases). Trimming removed 2 bases at V and 4 bases at J, with 16 bases between. This CDR3 region has 15 residues. Germline V gene data show CDR1 as SGHRS and CDR2 as YFSETQ. Here the CDR3 reads CASSLAAGLRYEQYF. As DNA, the CDR3 is TGCGCCAGCAGCTTAGCCGCCGGACTAAGGTACGAGCAGTACTTC.

This clonotype was detected ten times or more. The CDR3 DNA reads as TGTGCCAGCAGTTTACGACAGGTCCCGAACACTGAAGCTTTCTTT. This codes for CASSLRQVPNTEAFF. The V and J genes are TRBV12-3 or TRBV12-4 and TRBJ1-1; tentatively, D is TRBD1 (6 bases). V was cut by 2 bases and J by 1 base, with 11 bases left in between. The CDR3 loop spans 15 amino acids.

This clonotype was seen ten or more times. The chain uses TRBV21-1 and TRBJ1-1; the D call of TRBD1 is as the table states it, not checked on the DNA. TRBV21-1 is a documented pseudogene. This CDR3 region has 18 residues. This chain's CDR3 is CASSYYPQKRGGNTEAFF. The CDR3, as DNA: TGTGCCAGCAGCTATTACCCACAAAAGAGAGGGGGGAACACTGAAGCTTTCTTT.

This clonotype has ten or more counts. This sequence joins TRBV20-1 and TRBJ1-2; D gene ambiguous. Trimming cost V 3 bases and J 3 bases, with 11 bases left between them. The CDR3 length is 13 residues. CDR1 DFQATT and CDR2 SNEGSKA come from the germline V gene (reference sequence). Here the CDR3 DNA reads TGCAGTGCTAGTCAAGGCGGAGACTATGGCTACACCTTC. It specifies CSASQGGDYGYTF.

This clonotype has a count of ten or more. The chain employs TRBV4-2 and TRBJ2-7; TRBD2 aligns across 10 bases. Germline loops: CDR1 LGHNA, CDR2 YNFKEQ. This CDR3 spans 15 amino acids. V shed 3 bases, J shed 5 bases, and the junction held 7 bases outside the gene matches. CDR3 protein: CASSQANLAGDEQYF. Written as DNA, the CDR3 is TGTGCCAGCAGCCAGGCCAACCTAGCGGGAGACGAGCAGTACTTC.